This T cell receptor beta chain was profiled in a study of shared clonotypes between healthy human individuals. Notes on the study in general: Sampling used blood alone; tissue repertoires probably differ.

This CDR3 is 12 amino acids long. Deletions cut 3 bases from V and 5 bases from J, with 8 bases between. Germline CDR1 is SQVTM and CDR2 is ANQGSEA. As to this clone: Antigen unknown.

Cells designated naive CD8 were CD45RO-negative and were positively selected for CCR7, with terminally differentiated effector memory CD45RA+ cells excluded. Participating donors were healthy, HIV-negative adults free of recent acute infections or vaccinations. It was across several immunoSEQ plates that each subset's genomic DNA was evenly split. Using 200 ng DNA, about 29,000 T cell genomes, the sorted-subset replicate PCRs were run. Method: immunoSEQ multiplex PCR; TCRdb's copy keeps in-frame clones and lacks some. The sample has fewer than 800,000 clones; around 92% are singletons. The chain links TRBV29-1 to TRBJ2-1; D is uncertain. What was sequenced was naive CD8+ T cells sorted from blood. The source is a man aged 25 to 40 in good health. CDR3 sequence: CSVDPVDNEQFF. DNA of the CDR3: TGCAGCGTTGATCCAGTCGACAATGAGCAGTTCTTC.